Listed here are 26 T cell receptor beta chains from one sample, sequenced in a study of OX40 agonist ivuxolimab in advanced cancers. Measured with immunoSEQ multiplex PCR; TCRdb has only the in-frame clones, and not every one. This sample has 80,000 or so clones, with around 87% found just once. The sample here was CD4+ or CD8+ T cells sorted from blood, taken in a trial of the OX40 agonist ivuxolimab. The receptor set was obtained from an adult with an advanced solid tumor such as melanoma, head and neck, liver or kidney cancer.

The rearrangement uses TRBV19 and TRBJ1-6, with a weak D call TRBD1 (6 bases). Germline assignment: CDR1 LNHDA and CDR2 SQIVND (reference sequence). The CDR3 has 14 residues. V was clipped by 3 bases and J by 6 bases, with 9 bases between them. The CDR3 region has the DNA TGTGCCAGTAGTATTCTACAGGGTAATTCACCCCTCCACTTT. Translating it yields CASSILQGNSPLHF.

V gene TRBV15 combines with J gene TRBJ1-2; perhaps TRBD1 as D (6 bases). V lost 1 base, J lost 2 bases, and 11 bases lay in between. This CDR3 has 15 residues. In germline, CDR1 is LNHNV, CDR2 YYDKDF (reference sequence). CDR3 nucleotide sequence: TGTGCCACCAGCAGAGGGGGGGCGGCCAACTATGGCTACACCTTC. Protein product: CATSRGGAANYGYTF. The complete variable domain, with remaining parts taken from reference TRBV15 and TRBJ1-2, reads DAMVIQNPRYQVTQFGKPVTLSCSQTLNHNVMYWYQQKSSQAPKLLFHYYDKDFNNEADTPDNFQSRRPNTSFCFLDIRSPGLGDTAMYLCATSRGGAANYGYTFGSGTRLTVV.

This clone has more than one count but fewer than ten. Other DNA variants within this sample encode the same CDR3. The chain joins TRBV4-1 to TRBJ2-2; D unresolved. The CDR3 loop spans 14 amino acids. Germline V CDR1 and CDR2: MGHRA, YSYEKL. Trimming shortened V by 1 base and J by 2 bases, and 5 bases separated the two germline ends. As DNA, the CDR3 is TGCGCCAGCAGCCAAGCCGGAAACACCGGGGAGCTGTTTTTT. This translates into CASSQAGNTGELFF.

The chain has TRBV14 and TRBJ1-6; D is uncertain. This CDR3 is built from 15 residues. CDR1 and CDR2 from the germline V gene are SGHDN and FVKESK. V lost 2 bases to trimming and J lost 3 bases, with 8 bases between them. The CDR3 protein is CASSQFAHYNSPLHF. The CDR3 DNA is TGTGCCAGCAGCCAATTCGCTCACTATAATTCACCCCTCCACTTT.

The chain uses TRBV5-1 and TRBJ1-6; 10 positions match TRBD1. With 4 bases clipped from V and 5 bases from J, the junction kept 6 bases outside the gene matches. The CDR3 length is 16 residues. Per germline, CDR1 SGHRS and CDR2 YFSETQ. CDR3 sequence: CASSVGQGGHNSPLHF. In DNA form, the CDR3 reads TGCGCCAGCAGCGTAGGACAGGGGGGCCATAATTCACCCCTCCACTTT. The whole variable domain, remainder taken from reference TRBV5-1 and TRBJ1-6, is KAGVTQTPRYLIKTRGQQVTLSCSPISGHRSVSWYQQTPGQGLQFLFEYFSETQRNKGNFPGRFSGRQFSNSRSEMNVSTLELGDSALYLCASSVGQGGHNSPLHFGNGTRLTVT.

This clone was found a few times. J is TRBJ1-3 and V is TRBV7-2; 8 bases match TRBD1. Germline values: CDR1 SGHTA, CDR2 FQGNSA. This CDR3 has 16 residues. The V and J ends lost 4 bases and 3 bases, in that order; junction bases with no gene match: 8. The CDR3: CASSYGRGRGGNTIYF. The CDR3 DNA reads TGTGCCAGCAGCTACGGCAGGGGGCGCGGTGGAAACACCATATATTTT.

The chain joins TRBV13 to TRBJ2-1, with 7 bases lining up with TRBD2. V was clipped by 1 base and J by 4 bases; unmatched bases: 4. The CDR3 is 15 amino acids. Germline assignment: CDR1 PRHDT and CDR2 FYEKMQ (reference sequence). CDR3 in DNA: TGTGCCAGCAGCTTAGTGCTAGCGGATTACAATGAGCAGTTCTTC. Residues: CASSLVLADYNEQFF.

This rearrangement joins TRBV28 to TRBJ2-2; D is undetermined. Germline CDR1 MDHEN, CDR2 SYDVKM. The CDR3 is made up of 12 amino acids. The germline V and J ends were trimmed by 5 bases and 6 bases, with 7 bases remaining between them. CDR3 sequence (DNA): TGTGCCAGCAGTCCCCGTTCCGGGGAGCTGTTTTTT. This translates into CASSPRSGELFF.

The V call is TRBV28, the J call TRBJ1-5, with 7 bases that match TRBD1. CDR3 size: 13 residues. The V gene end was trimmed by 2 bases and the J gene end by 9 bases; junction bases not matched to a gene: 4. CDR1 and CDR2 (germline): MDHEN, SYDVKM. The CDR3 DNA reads TGTGCCAGCAGTTTACCGGGACAGAGGCCCCAGCATTTT. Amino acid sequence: CASSLPGQRPQHF.

This chain's CDR3 is CASSDTDRGYTREQYV. Written as DNA, the CDR3 is TGTGCCAGCAGTGACACGGACAGGGGATATACTCGGGAGCAGTACGTC. The V call is TRBV6-1, the J call TRBJ2-7; 9 nucleotides line up with TRBD1. Germline CDR1 is MNHNS and CDR2 is SASEGT. V shed 3 bases and J 7 bases; nucleotides not matched to a gene: 13. CDR3 length equals 16 residues.

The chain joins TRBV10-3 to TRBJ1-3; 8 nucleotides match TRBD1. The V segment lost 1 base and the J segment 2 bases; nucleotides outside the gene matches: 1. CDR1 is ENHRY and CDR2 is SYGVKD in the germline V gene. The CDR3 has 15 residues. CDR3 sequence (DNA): TGTGCCATCAGTGAGTTGGACAGGGCTGGAAACACCATATATTTT. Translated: CAISELDRAGNTIYF.

Here the CDR3 DNA reads TGTGCCAGCAGTTACCAACTTGGTGTCGGGGAGCTGTTTTTT. Residues: CASSYQLGVGELFF. This chain connects TRBV6-6 to TRBJ2-2; D call uncertain. CDR1 is MNHNY and CDR2 is SVGAGI in the germline V gene (reference sequence). The V and J ends lost 2 bases and 7 bases respectively, with 11 bases between them. This CDR3 has 14 amino acids.

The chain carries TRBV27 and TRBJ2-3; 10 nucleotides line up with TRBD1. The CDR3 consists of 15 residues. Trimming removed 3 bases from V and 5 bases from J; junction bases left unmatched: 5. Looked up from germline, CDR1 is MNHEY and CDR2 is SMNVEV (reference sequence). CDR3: CASSFGDRGLDTQYF. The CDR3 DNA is TGTGCCAGCAGTTTTGGAGACAGGGGGCTAGATACGCAGTATTTT.

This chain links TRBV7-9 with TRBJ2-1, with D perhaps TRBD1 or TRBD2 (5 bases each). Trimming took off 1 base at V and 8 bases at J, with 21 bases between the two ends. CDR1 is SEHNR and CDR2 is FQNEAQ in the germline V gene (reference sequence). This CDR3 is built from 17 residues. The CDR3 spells CASSLGGGARVIDEQFF. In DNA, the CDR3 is TGTGCCAGCAGCTTAGGGGGTGGGGCGAGGGTTATCGATGAGCAGTTCTTC.

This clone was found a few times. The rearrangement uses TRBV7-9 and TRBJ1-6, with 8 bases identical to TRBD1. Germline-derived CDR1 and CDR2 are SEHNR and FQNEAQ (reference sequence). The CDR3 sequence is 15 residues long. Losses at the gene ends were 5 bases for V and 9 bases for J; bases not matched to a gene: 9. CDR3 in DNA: TGTGCCAGCAGCCCGCCGGGACAGGTCGGTTCACCCCTCCACTTT. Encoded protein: CASSPPGQVGSPLHF.

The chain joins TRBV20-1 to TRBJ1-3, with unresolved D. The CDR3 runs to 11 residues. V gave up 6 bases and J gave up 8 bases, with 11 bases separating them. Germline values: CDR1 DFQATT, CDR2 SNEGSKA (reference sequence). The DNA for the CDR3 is TGCAGTGCCAATGAGGTGGACACCATATATTTT. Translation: CSANEVDTIYF.

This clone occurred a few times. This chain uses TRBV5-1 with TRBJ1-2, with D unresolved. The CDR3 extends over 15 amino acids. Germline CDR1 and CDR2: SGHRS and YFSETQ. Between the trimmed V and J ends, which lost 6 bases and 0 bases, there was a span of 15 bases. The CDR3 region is CASTLTGEANYGYTF. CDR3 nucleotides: TGCGCCAGCACCTTAACGGGTGAAGCTAACTATGGCTACACCTTC.

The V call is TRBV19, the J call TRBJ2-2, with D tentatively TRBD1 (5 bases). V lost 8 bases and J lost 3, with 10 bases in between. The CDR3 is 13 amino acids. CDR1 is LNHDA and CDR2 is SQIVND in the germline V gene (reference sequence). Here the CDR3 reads CASATVYTGELFF. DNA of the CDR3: TGTGCCAGTGCGACAGTCTACACCGGGGAGCTGTTTTTT.

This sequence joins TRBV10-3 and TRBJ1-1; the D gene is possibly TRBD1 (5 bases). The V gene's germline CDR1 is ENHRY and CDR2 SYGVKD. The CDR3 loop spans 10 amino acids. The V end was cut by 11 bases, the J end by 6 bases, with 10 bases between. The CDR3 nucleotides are TGTGCCGCTGGGGCAGCTGAAGCTTTCTTT. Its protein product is CAAGAAEAFF.

This CDR3 is CASSPRDRDEQYV. As DNA, the CDR3 is TGTGCCAGCTCACCCCGAGACAGGGACGAGCAGTACGTC. The chain recombines TRBV18 with TRBJ2-7, with TRBD1 matching 7 bases. Germline values: CDR1 KGHSH, CDR2 LQKENI. This CDR3 is 13 amino acids long. Germline trimming cut 3 bases from V and 5 bases from J; bases unmatched to any gene: 4.

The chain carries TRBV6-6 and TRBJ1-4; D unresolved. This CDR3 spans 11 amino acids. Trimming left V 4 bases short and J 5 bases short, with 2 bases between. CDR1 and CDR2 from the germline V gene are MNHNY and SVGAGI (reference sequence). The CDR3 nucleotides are TGTGCCAGCAGTTCCAATGAAAAACTGTTTTTT. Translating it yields CASSSNEKLFF.

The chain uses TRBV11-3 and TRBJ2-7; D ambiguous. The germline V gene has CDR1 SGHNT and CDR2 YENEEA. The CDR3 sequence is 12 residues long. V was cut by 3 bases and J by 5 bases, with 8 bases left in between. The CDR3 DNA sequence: TGTGCCAGCAGCTTTAAAGCAGACGAGCAGTACGTC. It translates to CASSFKADEQYV.

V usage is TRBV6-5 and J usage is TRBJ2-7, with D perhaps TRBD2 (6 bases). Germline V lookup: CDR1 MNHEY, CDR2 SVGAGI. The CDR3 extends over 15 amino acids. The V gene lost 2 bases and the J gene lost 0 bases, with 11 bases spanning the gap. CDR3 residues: CASSYQGLLSYEQYF. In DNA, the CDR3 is TGTGCCAGCAGTTACCAGGGACTCCTCTCCTACGAGCAGTACTTC.

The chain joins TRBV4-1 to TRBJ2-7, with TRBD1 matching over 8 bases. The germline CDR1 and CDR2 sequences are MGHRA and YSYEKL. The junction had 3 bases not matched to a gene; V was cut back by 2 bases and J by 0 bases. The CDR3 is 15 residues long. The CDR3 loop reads CASSQRTGSSYEQYV. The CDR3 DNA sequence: TGCGCCAGCAGCCAACGGACAGGGAGCTCCTACGAGCAGTACGTC.

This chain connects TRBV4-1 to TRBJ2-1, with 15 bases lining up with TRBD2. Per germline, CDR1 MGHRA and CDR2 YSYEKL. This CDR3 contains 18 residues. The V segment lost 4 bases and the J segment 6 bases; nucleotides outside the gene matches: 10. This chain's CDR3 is CASSPRTSGRGGRNEQFF. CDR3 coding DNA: TGCGCCAGCAGCCCCCGGACTAGCGGGAGGGGGGGCCGCAATGAGCAGTTCTTC.

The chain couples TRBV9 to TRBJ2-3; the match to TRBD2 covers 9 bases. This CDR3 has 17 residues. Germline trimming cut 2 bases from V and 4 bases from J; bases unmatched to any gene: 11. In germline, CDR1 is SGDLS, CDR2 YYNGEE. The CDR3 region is CASSVMGAGGLPDTQYF. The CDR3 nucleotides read TGTGCCAGCAGCGTGATGGGAGCGGGAGGTCTGCCAGATACGCAGTATTTT.